The 20 T cell receptor beta chains in this list originate from one sample, sequenced in a study of shared clonotypes between healthy human individuals. Clones were read by immunoSEQ multiplex PCR, and TCRdb kept only the in-frame ones, dropping some. Of more than 2 million clones listed, 85% to 95% were seen once; the top ten hold about 1.1%. Selected positively for CCR7 and CD45RO-negative, naive CD8 cells excluded terminally differentiated effector memory CD45RA+ cells. Sequencing was done on a sample of naive CD8+ T cells sorted from blood. The source is a man aged 18 to 35 in good health.

The V call is TRBV5-5, the J call TRBJ2-7; D possibly matches TRBD1 or TRBD2 (5 bases each). The CDR3 sequence is 15 residues long. The V gene's germline CDR1 is SGHKS and CDR2 YYEKEE (reference sequence). Between the trimmed V and J ends, which lost 3 bases and 4 bases, there was a span of 17 bases. The CDR3 sequence: CASSYTGTDYYEQYF. The CDR3 coding sequence is TGTGCCAGCAGCTACACCGGGACGGATTATTACGAGCAGTACTTC.

This chain links TRBV7-9 with TRBJ2-7; the D gene is possibly TRBD1 (5 bases). Looked up from germline, CDR1 is SEHNR and CDR2 is FQNEAQ (reference sequence). CDR3 length equals 14 residues. The ends were cut back, 1 base at V and 5 bases at J, with 12 bases in the middle. CDR3 coding DNA: TGTGCCAGCAGCTTAGATGACAGCCTAGACGAGCAGTACTTC. Its protein product is CASSLDDSLDEQYF.

J is TRBJ2-2 and V is TRBV25-1; possible D gene TRBD2, 5 bases. Trimming stripped 6 bases from V and 5 bases from J, with 16 bases between. The CDR3 sequence is 15 residues long. Germline CDR1 MGHDK, CDR2 SYGVNS. The CDR3 coding sequence is TGTGCCAGCAGCCCCCAGGAGGTCGAGACCGGGGAGCTGTTTTTT. As protein: CASSPQEVETGELFF.

The V call is TRBV30, the J call TRBJ1-6; D unclear. In germline, CDR1 is GTSNPN, CDR2 SVGIG (reference sequence). The CDR3 has 15 amino acids. The V and J ends lost 0 bases and 5 bases respectively, with 11 bases between them. The CDR3 sequence is CAWSVPGGNNSPLHF. The DNA of the CDR3 is TGTGCCTGGAGTGTACCGGGAGGAAATAATTCACCCCTCCACTTT.

The V call is TRBV5-6, the J call TRBJ1-2; D not certain. Deletions cut 0 bases from V and 4 bases from J, with 13 bases between. CDR1 and CDR2 (germline): SGHDT, YYEEEE. The CDR3 runs to 15 residues. The CDR3 DNA reads TGTGCCAGCAGCTTGGCCGGATCTGTGGTCTATGGCTACACCTTC. Translated, it gives CASSLAGSVVYGYTF.

This rearrangement joins TRBV7-3 to TRBJ2-5; D might be TRBD2 (5 bases). The CDR3 extends over 13 amino acids. Germline-derived CDR1 and CDR2 are SGHTA and FQGTGA. Trimming removed 3 bases from V and 2 bases from J, with 7 bases in between. CDR3 bases: TGTGCCAGCAGCTTGGGGAGACAAGAGACCCAGTACTTC. Encoded protein: CASSLGRQETQYF.

The chain links TRBV10-3 to TRBJ2-1, with 7 bases aligning to TRBD2. The CDR3 is 16 amino acids. The V and J ends lost 0 bases and 2 bases, in that order; junction bases with no gene match: 4. In germline, CDR1 is ENHRY, CDR2 SYGVKD. CDR3: CAISESREGPYNEQFF. The CDR3 nucleotides read TGTGCCATCAGTGAGTCGAGGGAGGGGCCCTACAATGAGCAGTTCTTC.

The gene calls are TRBV9 and TRBJ2-7, with 8 bases identical to TRBD1. Germline CDR1 is SGDLS and CDR2 is YYNGEE. After removal of 0 bases from V and 6 bases from J, the junction contained 2 bases not matched to a gene. The CDR3 is made up of 13 amino acids. Here the CDR3 reads CASSVDQGAEQYF. The DNA of the CDR3 is TGTGCCAGCAGCGTAGACCAGGGGGCCGAGCAGTACTTC.

A note on this clone: The sample holds other DNA sequences that translate to the same CDR3. The rearrangement joins TRBV6-5 to TRBJ2-1, with D uncertain. The CDR3 is 14 residues long. The V and J ends lost 0 bases and 2 bases respectively, with 5 bases between them. Germline V lookup: CDR1 MNHEY, CDR2 SVGAGI. The DNA for the CDR3 is TGTGCCAGCAGTTACTCGGGCACCTACAATGAGCAGTTCTTC. Translation: CASSYSGTYNEQFF.

About this clone itself: The identical CDR3 is also encoded by other nucleotide sequences in the sample. The gene calls are TRBV5-6 and TRBJ2-7, with 11 bases matching TRBD1. CDR1 and CDR2 (germline): SGHDT, YYEEEE. V was clipped by 3 bases and J by 7 bases; unmatched bases: 3. The CDR3 sequence is 13 residues long. The CDR3 is CASSSGTGGEQYF. CDR3 nucleotides: TGTGCCAGCAGCTCTGGGACAGGGGGTGAGCAGTACTTC.

V is TRBV7-9 and J is TRBJ2-7; 9 nucleotides line up with TRBD1. Germline lookup yields CDR1 SEHNR and CDR2 FQNEAQ (reference sequence). CDR3 length: 16 residues. V was pared by 4 bases and J by 6 bases, with 13 bases of the junction left unmatched. This CDR3 is CASSSPRGTGSVEQYF. The CDR3 nucleotides are TGTGCCAGCAGCTCTCCCCGAGGGACAGGGTCGGTCGAGCAGTACTTC.

V gene TRBV27 combines with J gene TRBJ2-7; D is unclear. Germline V gene data show CDR1 as MNHEY and CDR2 as SMNVEV (reference sequence). The ends were cut back, 5 bases at V and 5 bases at J, with 10 bases in the middle. The CDR3 is 12 amino acids. The CDR3 spells CASSPAAHEQYF. Written as DNA, the CDR3 is TGTGCCAGCAGTCCGGCCGCCCACGAGCAGTACTTC.

In regard to this clone: The sample has other DNA sequences that encode this CDR3 too. The chain couples TRBV5-6 to TRBJ1-1; TRBD1 might be the D (5 bases). The germline CDR1 and CDR2 sequences are SGHDT and YYEEEE. There are 13 residues in the CDR3. Trimming shortened V by 3 bases and J by 6 bases, and 12 bases separated the two germline ends. CDR3 sequence reads: CASSSGGISEAFF. The CDR3, as DNA: TGTGCCAGCAGCTCCGGGGGTATCTCTGAAGCTTTCTTT.

The CDR3 nucleotides are TGTGCCAGCTCACCCCGGGACACCCAAGAGACCCAGTACTTC. Amino acid sequence: CASSPRDTQETQYF. The rearrangement links TRBV18 to TRBJ2-5, with D possibly TRBD1 on 6 matching bases. Trimming removed 3 bases from V and 1 base from J, with 9 bases in between. Germline V gene lookup returns CDR1 KGHSH and CDR2 LQKENI. The CDR3 is 14 amino acids.

This chain links TRBV19 with TRBJ2-7; D may be TRBD2 (6 bases). Germline V gene data show CDR1 as LNHDA and CDR2 as SQIVND (reference sequence). The CDR3 is 17 residues long. Between the trimmed V and J ends, which lost 3 bases and 3 bases, there was a span of 21 bases. CDR3 nucleotides: TGTGCCAGTAGTATCTTCGCGGGGTCCCCCCCTATCTACGAGCAGTACTTC. Translation: CASSIFAGSPPIYEQYF.

The rearrangement uses TRBV9 and TRBJ2-7; maybe TRBD1 (5 bases). CDR3 size: 14 residues. The V end lost 0 bases, the J end lost 0 bases, and 7 bases lay between the germline ends. The V gene's germline CDR1 is SGDLS and CDR2 YYNGEE. The CDR3 protein is CASSVGQNSYEQYF. As DNA, the CDR3 is TGTGCCAGCAGCGTAGGACAGAACTCCTACGAGCAGTACTTC.

The rearrangement links TRBV9 to TRBJ2-7; D is perhaps TRBD2 (6 bases). This CDR3 is 16 amino acids long. The ends were cut back, 0 bases at V and 4 bases at J, with 17 bases in the middle. Germline CDR1 and CDR2: SGDLS and YYNGEE. The CDR3 reads CASSVGLRGSSYEQYF. The CDR3 coding sequence is TGTGCCAGCAGCGTAGGTTTGCGGGGTTCGTCATACGAGCAGTACTTC.

The chain recombines TRBV5-4 with TRBJ2-7; D not certain. V was pared by 4 bases and J by 4 bases, with 12 bases between. The CDR3 has 13 residues. Germline assignment: CDR1 SGHNT and CDR2 YYREEE (reference sequence). DNA for the CDR3: TGTGCCAGCAGCCCTGACGAGGCATACGAGCAGTACTTC. This gives the protein CASSPDEAYEQYF.

The gene calls are TRBV19 and TRBJ1-1; D gene ambiguous. Trimming shortened V by 6 bases and J by 8 bases, and 22 bases separated the two germline ends. Germline assignment: CDR1 LNHDA and CDR2 SQIVND (reference sequence). This CDR3 is 15 amino acids long. The CDR3 spells CASSSGDNWSYEAFF. Written as DNA, the CDR3 is TGTGCCAGTAGCTCCGGGGATAATTGGAGCTACGAAGCTTTCTTT.

The chain is built from TRBV10-1 and TRBJ2-1; 7 nucleotides line up with TRBD2. The germline V gene encodes CDR1 WNHNN and CDR2 SYGVQD (reference sequence). The CDR3 spans 14 residues. V shed 0 bases and J 5 bases; nucleotides not matched to a gene: 1. CDR3 protein: CASSESGGNNEQFF. CDR3 bases: TGCGCCAGCAGTGAGTCGGGGGGGAACAATGAGCAGTTCTTC.